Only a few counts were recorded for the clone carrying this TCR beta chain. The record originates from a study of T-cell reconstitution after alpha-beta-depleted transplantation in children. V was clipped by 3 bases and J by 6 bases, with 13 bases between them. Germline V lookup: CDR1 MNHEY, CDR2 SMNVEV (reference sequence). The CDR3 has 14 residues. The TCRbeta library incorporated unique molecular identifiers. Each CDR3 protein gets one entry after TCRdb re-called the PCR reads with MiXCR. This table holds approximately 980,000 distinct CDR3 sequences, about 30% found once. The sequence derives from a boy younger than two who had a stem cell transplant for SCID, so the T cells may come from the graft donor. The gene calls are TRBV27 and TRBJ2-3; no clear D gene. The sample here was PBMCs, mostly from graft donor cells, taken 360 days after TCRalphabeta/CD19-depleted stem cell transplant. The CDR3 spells CASSFTLGADTQYF. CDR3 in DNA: TGTGCCAGCAGTTTCACTTTGGGTGCGGATACGCAGTATTTT.